This T cell receptor (beta chain) was recovered during a study of Graves' ophthalmopathy and Graves' hyperthyroidism. This CDR3 is built from 14 residues. V gave up 2 bases and J gave up 6 bases, with 13 bases separating them. Germline loops: CDR1 LGHDT, CDR2 YNNKEL (reference sequence). The sequenced template was RNA, covering the TCR beta CDR3 region. First-round RT-PCR employed HTBI primers, with a second-round multiplex PCR after it. TCRdb passed the multiplex PCR reads through MiXCR, listing each CDR3 protein once. The sample lists some 380,000 distinct CDR3 sequences, 15% occurring once. This TCR was recovered from a woman younger than 30 with stable Graves' hyperthyroidism. This sequence joins TRBV3-1 and TRBJ2-5; D possibly matches TRBD1 or TRBD2 (6 bases each). The material sequenced was peripheral blood. The CDR3 DNA reads as TGTGCCAGCAGCCAACGTGGGGGGCTGAAGACCCAGTACTTC. Translated, it gives CASSQRGGLKTQYF.